The 14 T cell receptor beta chains listed next were all sequenced from one sample in a study of immune evolution from preneoplasia to lung adenocarcinoma. Sequencing used immunoSEQ multiplex PCR; TCRdb keeps in-frame clones, though not all of them. The sample lists around 4,500 clones, 81% occurring once. Material for sequencing was FFPE adjacent normal lung tissue. The receptor source for this set is a person aged 65-85 years with lung adenocarcinoma.

This clone was counted a single time. The rearrangement uses TRBV5-4 and TRBJ1-2; D gene ambiguous. Looked up from germline, CDR1 is SGHNT and CDR2 is YYREEE (reference sequence). The CDR3 extends over 13 amino acids. Trimming shortened V by 1 base and J by 4 bases, and 8 bases separated the two germline ends. CDR3 sequence (DNA): TGTGCCAGCAGCTTGAGAGTCTCCTATGGCTACACCTTC. Protein sequence: CASSLRVSYGYTF.

The V and J genes are TRBV29-1 and TRBJ2-7; a possible D gene is TRBD2 (7 bases). The CDR3 consists of 13 residues. V shed 6 bases and J shed 3 bases, with 15 bases lying between them. Germline V gene lookup returns CDR1 SQVTM and CDR2 ANQGSEA. The chain's CDR3 is CSVRGGADYEQYF. CDR3 DNA sequence: TGCAGCGTCCGTGGGGGGGCCGACTACGAGCAGTACTTC.

This clone has a handful of counts. The genes are TRBV12-5 and TRBJ1-2; 7 bases fit TRBD1. This CDR3 has 15 amino acids. The V segment lost 7 bases and the J segment 5 bases; nucleotides outside the gene matches: 13. Per the germline V gene, CDR1 is LGHNT and CDR2 is FRNRAP. Written as DNA, the CDR3 is TGTGCTAGTGCTCCCGGCCGGGACAGCCATTATGGCTACACCTTC. Amino acid sequence: CASAPGRDSHYGYTF.

V is TRBV20-1 and J is TRBJ1-1; D ambiguous. V gave up 3 bases and J gave up 8 bases, with 10 bases separating them. The CDR3 sequence is 11 residues long. Germline V gene lookup returns CDR1 DFQATT and CDR2 SNEGSKA (reference sequence). CDR3 DNA: TGCAGTGCTAGCCTCGGACGCGAAGCTTTCTTT. Translation gives CSASLGREAFF.

The chain joins TRBV7-2 to TRBJ2-3; the D is unclear. Germline V gene data show CDR1 as SGHTA and CDR2 as FQGNSA. This CDR3 region has 15 residues. V was clipped by 3 bases and J by 0 bases, with 10 bases between them. Here the CDR3 DNA reads TGTGCCAGCAGCTTTGATTACCTAAGCACAGATACGCAGTATTTT. It translates to CASSFDYLSTDTQYF.

This clone appeared a single time. V is TRBV4-1 and J is TRBJ1-5; D unclear. CDR1 and CDR2 from the germline V gene are MGHRA and YSYEKL. This CDR3 contains 14 residues. V was shortened by 3 bases and J by 7 bases, with 13 bases between the two germline ends. In DNA, the CDR3 is TGCGCCAGCAGCCAGAACACGGCCGGACAGCCCCAGCATTTT. Amino acids: CASSQNTAGQPQHF.

The CDR3 nucleotides read TGTGCCTGGAGTCGAGGAAACTATGGCTACACCTTC. Translating it yields CAWSRGNYGYTF. This rearrangement joins TRBV30 to TRBJ1-2; D gene ambiguous. CDR1 is GTSNPN and CDR2 is SVGIG in the germline V gene (reference sequence). The CDR3 runs 12 residues. Trimming took 2 bases from V and 2 from J, leaving 6 bases between them.

In DNA form, the CDR3 reads TGCGCCAGCAGAGCCTCCCGGGGGATGAACACTGAAGCTTTCTTT. It encodes CASRASRGMNTEAFF. The chain couples TRBV4-1 to TRBJ1-1; tentative D call: TRBD1 (5 bases). The CDR3 spans 15 residues. Between the trimmed V and J ends, which lost 6 bases and 0 bases, there was a span of 14 bases. CDR1 is MGHRA, CDR2 YSYEKL, per germline.

The V and J genes are TRBV27 and TRBJ2-3; D gene uncertain. Deletions cut 3 bases from V and 0 bases from J, with 16 bases between. This CDR3 spans 17 amino acids. The germline V gene has CDR1 MNHEY and CDR2 SMNVEV (reference sequence). CDR3 protein: CASSFISQSLSTDTQYF. CDR3 in DNA: TGTGCCAGCAGTTTTATCTCCCAATCGTTGAGCACAGATACGCAGTATTTT.

The rearrangement uses TRBV7-8 and TRBJ1-4; D is perhaps TRBD1 (5 bases). The CDR3 runs to 14 residues. Germline V gene data show CDR1 as SGHVS and CDR2 as FQNEAQ. Trimming shortened V by 6 bases and J by 8 bases, and 16 bases separated the two germline ends. The CDR3 sequence: CASSFIETDEKLFF. Written as DNA, the CDR3 is TGTGCCAGCAGTTTCATTGAGACAGACGAAAAACTGTTTTTT.

The chain uses TRBV6-5 and TRBJ1-3; TRBD1 is a possible D gene (5 bases). Trimming cost V 4 bases and J 4 bases, with 11 bases left between them. Germline V CDR1 and CDR2: MNHEY, SVGAGI. CDR3 length: 14 residues. CDR3 protein: CASSLAGPGNTIYF. For the CDR3, the DNA is TGTGCCAGCAGTTTAGCGGGGCCGGGAAACACCATATATTTT.

The rearrangement joins TRBV10-2 to TRBJ1-3; no clear D gene. Germline values: CDR1 WSHSY, CDR2 SAAADI. V dropped 4 bases and J dropped 6 bases, with 13 bases sitting between them. The CDR3 is 14 amino acids. The CDR3 region is CASSAIGGINTIYF. The CDR3 bases are TGCGCCAGCAGTGCCATAGGTGGGATAAACACCATATATTTT.

The chain couples TRBV7-9 to TRBJ2-7, with D possibly matching TRBD1 (6 bases). The CDR3 has 16 amino acids. The V gene lost 3 bases and the J gene lost 3 bases, with 18 bases spanning the gap. Germline V lookup: CDR1 SEHNR, CDR2 FQNEAQ (reference sequence). This CDR3 is CASSFRPGAAFYEQYF. CDR3 coding DNA: TGTGCCAGCAGCTTCCGGCCAGGGGCCGCTTTCTACGAGCAGTACTTC.

The rearrangement uses TRBV28 and TRBJ2-1; 12 positions match TRBD2. Germline CDR1 MDHEN, CDR2 SYDVKM. The CDR3 is made up of 19 amino acids. The junction had 7 bases not matched to a gene; V was cut back by 1 base and J by 0 bases. In DNA form, the CDR3 reads TGTGCCAGCAGTTTATCTAGCGGGAGGGCCCGGAGCTCCTACAATGAGCAGTTCTTC. Translated: CASSLSSGRARSSYNEQFF.